This T cell receptor beta chain appears in the sequencing data of a study of beta chain features in type 1 diabetes (dated 2018 in TCRdb). Background on the whole study: Patients and healthy donors did not differ in mean age, gender distribution, total cell number or subset yield. The study compared the TCRB repertoires of sorted circulating CD4+ T cell subsets in recently diagnosed type 1 diabetes patients with those in matched healthy donors. Regulatory and stem cell-like memory subsets were obtained from only 8 patients and roughly eight healthy donors, while naive and central memory subsets were obtained from all 30 or so donors. A total of roughly 100 million sorted cells were examined across all samples, and a strong correlation was observed between cell number per subset and RNA yield.

A single peripheral blood draw of roughly 0.11 L on average was collected from each donor into heparinised tubes. A BD FACSAria II was used to sort naive, central memory, regulatory and stem cell-like memory CD4+ T cells with a panel that included CD45RO, CCR7, CD25, CD127, CD95 and CD27. Every sorted population had a purity above 95%. PBMCs were isolated right away by Lymphoprep density gradient centrifugation and were stained directly, without culture. Samples were stained and sorted in pairs, with one healthy donor and one patient per experiment, so that batch effects were minimized. Concerning this clone itself: Its antigen remains undetermined. There are no base qualities to consult, and no much larger clone falls within one base.

The High Capacity cDNA Reverse Transcription Kit was used to reverse transcribe all of the isolated RNA, meaning that expressed TCRB transcripts were what got sequenced. Deep immunoSEQ sequencing was applied to naive, central memory and regulatory T cell samples, giving an average of around 3.4 million total reads per sample. Sorted cells were lysed in RLT buffer and RNA was extracted with DNase-treated RNeasy Micro or Mini kits, depending on cell number. To prevent cross-contamination, every cell subset was processed on its own, while patient and healthy donor samples were processed together. Using the immunoSEQ multiplex PCR, TCRB sequences were amplified from cDNA into 87-bp fragments spanning the CDR3 region. The amplicons were sequenced using the Illumina HiSeq platform. On the study's bioinformatics: Synthetic template baselines were used to correct PCR bias computationally, reads within Hamming distance 2 were collapsed together, and singletons that could not be merged were discarded. Reads were aligned to IMGT to assign V, D and J genes, CDR3 length, and insertions or deletions at six rearrangement sites. Within each subset, clonotype counts were normalized to the number of sorted cells before true diversity and Gini coefficients were calculated with the tcR R package. The overlap coefficient, calculated on TCRB nucleotide sequences, was used to quantify repertoire sharing. As stored in TCRdb, this immuneACCESS dataset retains in-frame rearrangements with V and J assigned. A fraction of the clones does not appear; measured against another copy, unresolved V genes explain less than half of the discrepancy, and the remainder lacks a known reason. V and J calls and clone size follow that table, whereas D and trimming were derived from the DNA. The table for this sample lists 120,000 to 150,000 clones; 48% of them were counted only once. The ten biggest clones cover 0.4% to 0.5% of the sample.

Points the paper makes about the study in general: Patients with type 1 diabetes made fewer insertions and deleted more nucleotides at VDJ recombination sites, implying thymic rearrangement abnormalities. The naive, central memory and regulatory TCRB repertoires appeared to resemble one another more closely among patients than among healthy donors. PCR may preferentially amplify shorter templates, but because patient and control samples were amplified and corrected together, any resulting skew would affect both groups equally. Only small numbers of individuals were included in the HLA sub-analyses, which left unresolved whether HLA type had any influence on TCRB rearrangement. A moderate but significant shortening of TCRB CDR3 length was observed in type 1 diabetes patients in all four CD4+ subsets. Because cDNA was sequenced instead of genomic DNA, highly expressing activated cells could be over-represented, though the groups showed no difference in activation or CD3 levels.

The sample was Tregs from blood. The meaning of the sample's cell subset or site label: regulatory CD4+ T cells. The TCR originated in a man younger than 30 in good health.

DNA sequence: TGTGCCAGCAGGCGTGACAGGGGTGTAGCTGAAGCTTTCTTT. It specifies CASRRDRGVAEAFF. The sequence is built from TRBV13 and TRBJ1-1, and 8 junction bases match TRBD1. The CDR3 spans 14 residues, from the cysteine through the phenylalanine. Only the CDR3 part of the read is kept: 42 bases, read in frame from the first base. The junction shows trimming of 6 bases on V and 6 bases on J, and the gene matches do not reach 9 bases of it. Reading the germline V gene (reference sequence) gives CDR1 PRHDT and CDR2 FYEKMQ.